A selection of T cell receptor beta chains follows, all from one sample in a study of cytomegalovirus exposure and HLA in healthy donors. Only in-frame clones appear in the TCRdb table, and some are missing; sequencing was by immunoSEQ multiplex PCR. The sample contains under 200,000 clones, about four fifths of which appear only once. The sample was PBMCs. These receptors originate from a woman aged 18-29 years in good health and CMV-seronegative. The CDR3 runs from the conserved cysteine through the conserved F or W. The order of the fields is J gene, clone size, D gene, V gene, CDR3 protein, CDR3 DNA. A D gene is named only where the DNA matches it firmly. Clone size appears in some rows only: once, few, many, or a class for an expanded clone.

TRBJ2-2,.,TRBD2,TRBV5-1,CASRSGLAGTRELFF,TGCGCCAGCAGATCCGGACTAGCGGGAACCCGGGAGCTGTTTTTT
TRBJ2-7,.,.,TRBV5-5,CASSSPVSYEQYF,TGTGCCAGCAGCTCCCCAGTTTCCTACGAGCAGTACTTC
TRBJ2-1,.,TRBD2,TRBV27,CASRGLATYNEQFF,TGTGCCAGCAGGGGACTAGCAACCTACAATGAGCAGTTCTTC
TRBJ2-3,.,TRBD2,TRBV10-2,CASSDFSGGADTQYF,TGCGCCAGCAGTGATTTTTCGGGAGGGGCAGATACGCAGTATTTT
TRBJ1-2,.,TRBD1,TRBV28,CASSEGQGIGYGYTF,TGTGCCAGCAGTGAGGGACAGGGTATTGGTTATGGCTACACCTTC
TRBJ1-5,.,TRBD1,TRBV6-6,CASKGQGPQPQHF,TGTGCCAGCAAGGGACAGGGCCCTCAGCCCCAGCATTTT
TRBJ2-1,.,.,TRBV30,CAWREVANEQFF,TGTGCCTGGAGAGAGGTGGCGAATGAGCAGTTCTTC
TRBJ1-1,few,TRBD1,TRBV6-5,CASSYPGQGLNTEAFF,TGTGCCAGCAGTTACCCAGGACAGGGATTGAACACTGAAGCTTTCTTT
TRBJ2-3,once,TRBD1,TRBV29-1,CSVRLGQGLTDTQYF,TGCAGCGTACGCCTAGGACAGGGGCTCACAGATACGCAGTATTTT
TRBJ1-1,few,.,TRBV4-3,CASSQDQGEDTEAFF,TGCGCCAGCAGCCAAGATCAGGGTGAGGACACTGAAGCTTTCTTT
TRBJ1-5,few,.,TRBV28,CASSRVDLNQPQHF,TGTGCCAGCAGTCGGGTCGACCTAAATCAGCCCCAGCATTTT
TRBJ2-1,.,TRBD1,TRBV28,CASSLSGQGLYEQFF,TGTGCCAGCAGTTTATCGGGACAGGGGCTCTATGAGCAGTTCTTC
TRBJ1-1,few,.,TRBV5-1,CASSRTEGEAFF,TGCGCCAGCAGCCGGACAGAGGGTGAAGCTTTCTTT
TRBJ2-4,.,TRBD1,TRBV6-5,CATQPGQGRNIQYF,TGTGCCACACAACCGGGACAGGGGAGAAACATTCAGTACTTC
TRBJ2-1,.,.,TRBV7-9,CASSPFEGGTFEQFF,TGTGCCAGCAGCCCCTTTGAAGGCGGAACCTTTGAGCAGTTCTTC
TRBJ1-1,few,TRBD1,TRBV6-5,CGTGRNTEAFF,TGTGGGACAGGGAGGAACACTGAAGCTTTCTTT
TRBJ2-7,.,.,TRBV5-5,CASSLVGARNEQYF,TGTGCCAGCAGCTTGGTAGGGGCGCGGAACGAGCAGTACTTC
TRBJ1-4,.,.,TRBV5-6,CASSLGRGYTTNEKLFF,TGTGCCAGCAGCTTGGGCCGGGGGTATACAACTAATGAAAAACTGTTTTTT
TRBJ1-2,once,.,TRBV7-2,CASSLNVDLYGYTF,TGTGCCAGCAGCTTAAATGTAGACTTATACGGCTACACCTTC
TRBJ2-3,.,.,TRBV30,CAWSVPRASTDTQYF,TGTGCCTGGAGTGTTCCCAGGGCAAGCACAGATACGCAGTATTTT
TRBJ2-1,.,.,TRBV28,CASSFQGKGLDEQFF,TGTGCCAGCAGTTTCCAGGGGAAGGGGTTGGATGAGCAGTTCTTC
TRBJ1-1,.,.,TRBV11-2,CASSLGGNTEAFF,TGTGCCAGCAGCTTGGGAGGGAACACTGAAGCTTTCTTT
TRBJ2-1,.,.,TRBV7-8,CASSFEAFSSYNEQFF,TGTGCCAGCAGCTTTGAAGCGTTTAGCTCCTACAATGAGCAGTTCTTC
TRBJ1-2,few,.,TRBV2,CASSDQGFGGYTF,TGTGCCAGCTCTGACCAGGGGTTTGGTGGCTACACCTTC
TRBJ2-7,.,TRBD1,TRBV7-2,CASSSLDGQGFNEQYF,TGTGCCAGCAGCTCCTTAGACGGACAGGGGTTTAACGAGCAGTACTTC
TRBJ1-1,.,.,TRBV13,CASSLGGYAEAFF,TGTGCCAGCAGCTTGGGGGGTTATGCTGAAGCTTTCTTT
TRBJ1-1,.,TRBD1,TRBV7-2,CASSQGQSNTEAFF,TGTGCCAGCAGCCAGGGACAGTCAAACACTGAAGCTTTCTTT
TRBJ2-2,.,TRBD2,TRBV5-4,CASSLLAGNGELFF,TGTGCCAGCAGCTTGTTAGCGGGAAACGGGGAGCTGTTTTTT
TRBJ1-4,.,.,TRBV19,CASSTGSEEKLFF,TGTGCCAGTAGTACCGGGTCTGAAGAAAAACTGTTTTTT
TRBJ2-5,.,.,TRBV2,CATHNGNF,TGTGCCACCCATAACGGGAACTTC
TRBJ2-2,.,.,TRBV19,CASSIDRELGGGELFF,TGTGCCAGTAGTATAGACAGGGAGCTCGGAGGGGGGGAGCTGTTTTTT
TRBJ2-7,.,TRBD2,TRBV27,CASSLRGGGNYEQYF,TGTGCCAGCAGTTTACGTGGGGGGGGAAATTACGAGCAGTACTTC
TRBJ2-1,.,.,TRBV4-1,CASSQKFSGNEQFF,TGCGCCAGCAGCCAAAAGTTTTCGGGCAATGAGCAGTTCTTC
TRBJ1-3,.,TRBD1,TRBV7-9,CSSSSLDREAGNTIYF,TGTTCCAGCAGCTCCTTAGACAGGGAGGCTGGAAACACCATATATTTT
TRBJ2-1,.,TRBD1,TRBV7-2,CASSFKQGVNEQFF,TGTGCCAGCAGCTTCAAACAGGGGGTGAATGAGCAGTTCTTC
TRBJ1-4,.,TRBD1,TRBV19,CASRNRTGTNEKLFF,TGTGCCAGTAGAAACCGGACAGGGACTAATGAAAAACTGTTTTTT
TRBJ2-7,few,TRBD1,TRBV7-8,CASSLDSGGYGSSYEQYF,TGTGCCAGCAGCTTAGACTCAGGGGGCTATGGGAGCTCCTACGAGCAGTACTTC
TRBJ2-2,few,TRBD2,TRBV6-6,CASSYAGEYPGELFF,TGTGCCAGCAGTTATGCGGGAGAGTACCCCGGGGAGCTGTTTTTT
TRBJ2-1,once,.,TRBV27,CASSFPRAGYNEQFF,TGTGCCAGCAGTTTTCCCCGGGCGGGCTACAATGAGCAGTTCTTC
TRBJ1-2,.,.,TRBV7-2,CASSRAAPGYTF,TGTGCCAGCAGCCGCGCGGCTCCGGGCTACACCTTC
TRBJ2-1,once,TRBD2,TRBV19,CASKLAGELSYNEQFF,TGTGCCAGTAAACTGGCGGGAGAACTGTCCTACAATGAGCAGTTCTTC
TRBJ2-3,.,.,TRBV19,CASSWAASTDTQYF,TGTGCCAGTAGTTGGGCAGCTAGCACAGATACGCAGTATTTT
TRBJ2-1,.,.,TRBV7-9,CASSLEDRPNEQFF,TGTGCCAGCAGCTTGGAAGACAGGCCCAATGAGCAGTTCTTC
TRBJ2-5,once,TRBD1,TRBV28,CASSRLDRAPQETQYF,TGTGCCAGCAGTCGCTTGGACAGGGCCCCACAAGAGACCCAGTACTTC
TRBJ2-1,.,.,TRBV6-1,CARYVISDEQFF,TGTGCCAGATATGTGATTAGCGATGAGCAGTTCTTC
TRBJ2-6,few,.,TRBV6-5,CASLRSGANVLTF,TGTGCCAGCCTAAGAAGTGGGGCCAACGTCCTGACTTTC
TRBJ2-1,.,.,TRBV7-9,CASSSSTRRNEQFF,TGTGCCAGCAGCTCCTCTACTAGGCGCAATGAGCAGTTCTTC
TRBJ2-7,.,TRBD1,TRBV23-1,CASSQSWWTGGESTYEQYF,TGCGCCAGCAGTCAATCGTGGTGGACAGGGGGCGAAAGTACCTACGAGCAGTACTTC
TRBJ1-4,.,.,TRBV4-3,CASSPTMFGRANEKLFF,TGCGCCAGCAGCCCAACGATGTTCGGGAGGGCTAATGAAAAACTGTTTTTT
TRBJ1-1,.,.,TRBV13,CASSPVGGPGTEAFF,TGTGCCAGCAGCCCGGTCGGGGGGCCAGGGACTGAAGCTTTCTTT
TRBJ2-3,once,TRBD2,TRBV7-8,CASSPPGTSGTDTQYF,TGTGCCAGCAGCCCCCCCGGGACTAGCGGTACAGATACGCAGTATTTT
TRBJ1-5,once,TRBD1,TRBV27,CASSVTGQNQPQHF,TGTGCCAGCAGTGTGACAGGGCAGAATCAGCCCCAGCATTTT
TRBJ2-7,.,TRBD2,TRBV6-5,CASHRAGGGSYEQYF,TGTGCCAGCCATAGAGCGGGAGGAGGGTCCTACGAGCAGTACTTC
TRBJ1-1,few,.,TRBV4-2,CASSQEEGMNTEAFF,TGTGCCAGCAGCCAAGAGGAGGGAATGAACACTGAAGCTTTCTTT
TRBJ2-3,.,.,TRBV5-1,CASSPAGTPTDTQYF,TGCGCCAGCAGCCCGGCCGGGACTCCCACAGATACGCAGTATTTT